This T cell receptor beta chain was captured by sequencing in a study of T cells after yellow fever vaccination. Notes on the study in general: Primary-vaccination clones mostly resurfaced post-booster (nearly 97% CD4, approximately 89% CD8).

This CDR3 has 13 residues. The V and J ends lost 2 bases and 5 bases respectively, with 10 bases between them. The germline CDR1 and CDR2 sequences are ENHRY and SYGVKD. This clonotype appeared many times. Its cognate antigen is unknown. Each CDR3 protein gets one entry after TCRdb re-called the 5' RACE reads with MiXCR. The sample includes around 65,000 distinct CDR3 sequences, approximately 6.2% of them seen just once. This TCR was recovered from a man aged 18-30 years who received the YFV17D yellow fever vaccine. The chain combines TRBV10-3 with TRBJ2-7; D not resolved. The input for sequencing was CD4+ T cells sorted from PBMCs, taken around 16 days after the first yellow fever vaccination. CDR3 bases: TGTGCCATCAGTGAGGAAGAACGCAACGAGCAGTACTTC. The encoded protein is CAISEEERNEQYF.